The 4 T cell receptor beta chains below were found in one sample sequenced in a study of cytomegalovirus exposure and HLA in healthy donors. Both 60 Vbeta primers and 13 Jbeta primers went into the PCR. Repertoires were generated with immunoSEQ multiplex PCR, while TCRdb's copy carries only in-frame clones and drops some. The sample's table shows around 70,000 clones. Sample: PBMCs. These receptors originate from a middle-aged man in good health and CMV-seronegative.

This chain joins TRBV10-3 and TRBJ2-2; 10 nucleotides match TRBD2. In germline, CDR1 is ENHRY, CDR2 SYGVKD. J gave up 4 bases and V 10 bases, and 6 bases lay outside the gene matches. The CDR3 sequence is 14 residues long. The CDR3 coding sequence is TGTGCCACGCTAGCGGGGGCGGGCACCGGGGAGCTGTTTTTT. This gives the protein CATLAGAGTGELFF.

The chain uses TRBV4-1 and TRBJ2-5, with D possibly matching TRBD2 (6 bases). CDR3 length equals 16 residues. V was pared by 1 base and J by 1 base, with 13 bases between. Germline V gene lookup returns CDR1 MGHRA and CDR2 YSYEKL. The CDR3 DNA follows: TGCGCCAGCAGCCAAGGCCATGGGACTTCCCAAGAGACCCAGTACTTC. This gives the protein CASSQGHGTSQETQYF.

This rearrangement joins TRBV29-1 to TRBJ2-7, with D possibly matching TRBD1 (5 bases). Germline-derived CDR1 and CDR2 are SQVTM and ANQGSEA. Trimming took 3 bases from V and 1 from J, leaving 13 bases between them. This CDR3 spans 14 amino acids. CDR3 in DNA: TGCAGCGTTGACAGTGGGGCCAGTTCCTACGAGCAGTACTTC. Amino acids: CSVDSGASSYEQYF.

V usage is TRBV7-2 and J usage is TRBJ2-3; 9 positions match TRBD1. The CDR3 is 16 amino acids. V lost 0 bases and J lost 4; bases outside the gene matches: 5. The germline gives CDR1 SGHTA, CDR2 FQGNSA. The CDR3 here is CASSLAPGQGPDTQYF. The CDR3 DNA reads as TGTGCCAGCAGCTTAGCGCCTGGACAGGGGCCAGATACGCAGTATTTT.